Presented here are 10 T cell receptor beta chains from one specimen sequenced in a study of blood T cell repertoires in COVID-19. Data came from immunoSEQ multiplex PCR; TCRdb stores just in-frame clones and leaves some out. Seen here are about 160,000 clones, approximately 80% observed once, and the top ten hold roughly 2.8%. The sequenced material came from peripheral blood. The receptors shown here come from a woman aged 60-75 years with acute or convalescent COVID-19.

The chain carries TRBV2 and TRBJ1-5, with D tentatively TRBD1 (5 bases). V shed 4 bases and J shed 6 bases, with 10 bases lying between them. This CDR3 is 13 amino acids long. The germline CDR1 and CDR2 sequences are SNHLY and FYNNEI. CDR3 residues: CASSVGGSQPQHF. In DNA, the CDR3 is TGTGCCAGCAGTGTGGGGGGTAGTCAGCCCCAGCATTTT.

The CDR3 DNA reads TGCGCCAGCAGCTTAGCGGGGGGCGAGTACAATGAGCAGTTCTTC. It translates to CASSLAGGEYNEQFF. This chain joins TRBV5-1 and TRBJ2-1; 9 bases map to TRBD2. V was pared by 2 bases and J by 4 bases, with 4 bases of the junction left unmatched. Germline lookup yields CDR1 SGHRS and CDR2 YFSETQ. CDR3 length equals 15 residues.

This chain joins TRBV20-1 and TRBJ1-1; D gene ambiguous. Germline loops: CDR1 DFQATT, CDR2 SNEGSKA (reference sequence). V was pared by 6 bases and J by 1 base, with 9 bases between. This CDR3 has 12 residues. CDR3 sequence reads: CSASSGNTEAFF. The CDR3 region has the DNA TGCAGTGCCAGTTCGGGGAACACTGAAGCTTTCTTT.

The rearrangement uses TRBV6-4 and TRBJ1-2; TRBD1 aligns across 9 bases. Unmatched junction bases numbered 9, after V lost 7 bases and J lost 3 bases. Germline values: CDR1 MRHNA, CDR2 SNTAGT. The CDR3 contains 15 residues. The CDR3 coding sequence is TGTGCCAGCAAGCCGGACAGGGGAGTTGACTATGGCTACACCTTC. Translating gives CASKPDRGVDYGYTF.

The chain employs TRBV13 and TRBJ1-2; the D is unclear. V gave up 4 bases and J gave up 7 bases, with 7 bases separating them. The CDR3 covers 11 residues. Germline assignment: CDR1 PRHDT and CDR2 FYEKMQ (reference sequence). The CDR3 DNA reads TGTGCCAGCAGCTCCCTTTTTGGCTACACCTTC. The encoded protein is CASSSLFGYTF.

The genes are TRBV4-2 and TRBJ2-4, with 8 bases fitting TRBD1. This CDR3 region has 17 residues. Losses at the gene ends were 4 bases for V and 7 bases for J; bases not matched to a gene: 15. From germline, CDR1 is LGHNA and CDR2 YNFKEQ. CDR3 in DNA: TGTGCCAGCAGCCCTGGGCCGGCAGGGGGCGTATCGAACATTCAGTACTTC. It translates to CASSPGPAGGVSNIQYF.

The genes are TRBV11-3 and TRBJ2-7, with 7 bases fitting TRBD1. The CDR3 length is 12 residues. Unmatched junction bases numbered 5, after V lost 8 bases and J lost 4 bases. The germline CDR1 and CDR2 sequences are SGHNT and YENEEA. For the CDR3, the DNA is TGTGCCAGCCTGACAGGGAAATACGAGCAGTACTTC. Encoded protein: CASLTGKYEQYF.

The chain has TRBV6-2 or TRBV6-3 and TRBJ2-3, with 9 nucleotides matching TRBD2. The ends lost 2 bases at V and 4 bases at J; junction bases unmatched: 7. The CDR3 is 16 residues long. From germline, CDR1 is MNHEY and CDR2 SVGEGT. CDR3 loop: CASSYTLAGPSDTQYF. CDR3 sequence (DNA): TGTGCCAGCAGTTACACCCTAGCGGGGCCTTCAGATACGCAGTATTTT.

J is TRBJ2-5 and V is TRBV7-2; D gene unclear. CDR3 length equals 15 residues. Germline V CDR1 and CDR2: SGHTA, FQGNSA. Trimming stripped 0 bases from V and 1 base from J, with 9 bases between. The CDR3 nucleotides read TGTGCCAGCAGCTTAGCGCGAAACAGCCAAGAGACCCAGTACTTC. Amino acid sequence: CASSLARNSQETQYF.

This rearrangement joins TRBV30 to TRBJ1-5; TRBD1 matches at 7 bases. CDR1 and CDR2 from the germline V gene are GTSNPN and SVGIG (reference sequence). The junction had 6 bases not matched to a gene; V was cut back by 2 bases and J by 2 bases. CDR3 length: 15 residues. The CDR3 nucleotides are TGTGCCTGGAGTTCGACAGGGTTGCGCAATCAGCCCCAGCATTTT. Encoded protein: CAWSSTGLRNQPQHF.